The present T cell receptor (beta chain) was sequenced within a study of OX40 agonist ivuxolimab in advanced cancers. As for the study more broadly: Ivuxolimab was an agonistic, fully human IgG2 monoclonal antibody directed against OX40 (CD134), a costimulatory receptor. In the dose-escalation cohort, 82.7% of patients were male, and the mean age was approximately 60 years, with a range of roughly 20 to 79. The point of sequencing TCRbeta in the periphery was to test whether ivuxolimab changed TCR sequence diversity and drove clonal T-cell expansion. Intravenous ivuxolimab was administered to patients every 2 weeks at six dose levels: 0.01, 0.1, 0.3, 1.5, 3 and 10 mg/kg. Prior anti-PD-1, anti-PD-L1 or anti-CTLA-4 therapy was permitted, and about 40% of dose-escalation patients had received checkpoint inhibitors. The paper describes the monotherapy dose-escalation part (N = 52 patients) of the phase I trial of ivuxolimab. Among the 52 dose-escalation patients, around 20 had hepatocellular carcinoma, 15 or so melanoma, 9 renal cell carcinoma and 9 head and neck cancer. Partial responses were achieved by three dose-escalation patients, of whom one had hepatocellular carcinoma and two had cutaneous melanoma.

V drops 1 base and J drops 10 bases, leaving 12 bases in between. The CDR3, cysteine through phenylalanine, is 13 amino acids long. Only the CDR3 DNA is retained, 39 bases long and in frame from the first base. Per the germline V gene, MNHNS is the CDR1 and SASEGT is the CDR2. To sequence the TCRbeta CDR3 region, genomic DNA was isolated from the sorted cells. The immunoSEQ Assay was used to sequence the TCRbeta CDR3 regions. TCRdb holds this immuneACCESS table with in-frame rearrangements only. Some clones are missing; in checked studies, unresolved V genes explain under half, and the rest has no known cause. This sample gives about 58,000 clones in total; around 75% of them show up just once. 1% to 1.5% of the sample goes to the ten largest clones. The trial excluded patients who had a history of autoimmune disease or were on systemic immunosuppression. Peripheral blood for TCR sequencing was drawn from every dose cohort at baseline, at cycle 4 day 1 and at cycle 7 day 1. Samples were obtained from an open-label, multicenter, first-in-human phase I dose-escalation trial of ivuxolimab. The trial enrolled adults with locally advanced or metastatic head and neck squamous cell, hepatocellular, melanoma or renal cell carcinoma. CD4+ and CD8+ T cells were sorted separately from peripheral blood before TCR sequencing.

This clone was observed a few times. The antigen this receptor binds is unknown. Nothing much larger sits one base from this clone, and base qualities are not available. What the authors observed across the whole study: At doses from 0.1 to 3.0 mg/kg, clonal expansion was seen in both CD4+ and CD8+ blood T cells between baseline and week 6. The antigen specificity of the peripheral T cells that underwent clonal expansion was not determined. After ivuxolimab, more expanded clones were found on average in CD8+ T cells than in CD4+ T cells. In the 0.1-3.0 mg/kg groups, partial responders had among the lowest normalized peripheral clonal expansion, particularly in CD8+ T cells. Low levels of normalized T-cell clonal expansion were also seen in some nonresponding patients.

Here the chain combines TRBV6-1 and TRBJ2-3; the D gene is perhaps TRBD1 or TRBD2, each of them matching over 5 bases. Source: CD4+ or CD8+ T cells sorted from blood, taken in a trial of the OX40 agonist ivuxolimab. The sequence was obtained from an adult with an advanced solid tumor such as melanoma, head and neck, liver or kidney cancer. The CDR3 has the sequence CASSEESMGAQYF. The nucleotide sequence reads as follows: TGTGCCAGCAGTGAAGAATCTATGGGGGCGCAGTATTTT.